Below are 2 T cell receptor beta chains sequenced from a single sample in a study of T cells in women clearing cervical HPV infection. Generated by immunoSEQ multiplex PCR, the TCRdb table keeps only in-frame clones and is missing some. The table for this sample gives roughly 40,000 clones. The sequenced material came from blood buffy coat. These receptors all come from a woman between 18 and 70 years old with a cervical HPV16 infection that either progressed to CIN3+ or cleared (not recorded which).

Regarding this clone: The read ends 3 residues early relative to the CDR3; the germline J gene fills the gap. The chain employs TRBV19 and TRBJ1-1; 7 positions agree with TRBD1. The CDR3 consists of 15 residues. Losses at the gene ends were 6 bases for V and 0 bases for J; bases not matched to a gene: 7. The germline V gene encodes CDR1 LNHDA and CDR2 SQIVND (reference sequence). Here the CDR3 reads CASRPGQHMNTEAFF. The sequenced CDR3 bases are TGTGCCAGTAGACCGGGACAGCACATGAACACTGAA.

Regarding this clone: The read ends 3 residues early relative to the CDR3; the germline J gene fills the gap. V gene TRBV11-2 combines with J gene TRBJ1-1; 7 nucleotides align to TRBD1. Germline trimming cut 5 bases from V and 1 base from J; bases unmatched to any gene: 7. CDR3 length equals 15 residues. Germline V gene sequence: CDR1 SGHAT, CDR2 FQNNGV. The CDR3 sequence: CASSRWTGPNTEAFF. The CDR3 bases that were read are TGTGCCAGCAGCCGTTGGACAGGACCGAACACTGAA.